This TCR beta chain was sequenced during a study of early stage breast cancer tumors. Overall study results and limits: Chain pairing and CD4, CD8 or FOXP3 expression were not captured. Compared with adjacent normal breast tissue, tumors showed roughly 2.5-fold greater T cell density and higher clonality.

The count of this clone is one. Its specificity is unknown. CDR1 GTSNPN and CDR2 SVGIG come from the germline V gene (reference sequence). The CDR3 extends over 17 amino acids. J lost 4 bases, V lost 4 bases, and 13 bases had no gene match. Blood replicates held 0.5 ug DNA, tumor or normal breast about 1.5 ug, two each. Profiled with immunoSEQ multiplex PCR; TCRdb holds only in-frame clones, not every one. Of 25,000 to 35,000 clones listed, about 60% are singletons. The sequenced material came from breast tumor tissue. The J gene is TRBJ2-5, the V gene TRBV30; 12 bases line up with TRBD2. The sequence was collected from a person aged 50-59 years with breast cancer. CDR3 region: CAWTSGRAKVRGETQYF. The CDR3 DNA reads as TGTGCCTGGACTAGCGGGAGGGCGAAGGTTAGGGGAGAGACCCAGTACTTC.